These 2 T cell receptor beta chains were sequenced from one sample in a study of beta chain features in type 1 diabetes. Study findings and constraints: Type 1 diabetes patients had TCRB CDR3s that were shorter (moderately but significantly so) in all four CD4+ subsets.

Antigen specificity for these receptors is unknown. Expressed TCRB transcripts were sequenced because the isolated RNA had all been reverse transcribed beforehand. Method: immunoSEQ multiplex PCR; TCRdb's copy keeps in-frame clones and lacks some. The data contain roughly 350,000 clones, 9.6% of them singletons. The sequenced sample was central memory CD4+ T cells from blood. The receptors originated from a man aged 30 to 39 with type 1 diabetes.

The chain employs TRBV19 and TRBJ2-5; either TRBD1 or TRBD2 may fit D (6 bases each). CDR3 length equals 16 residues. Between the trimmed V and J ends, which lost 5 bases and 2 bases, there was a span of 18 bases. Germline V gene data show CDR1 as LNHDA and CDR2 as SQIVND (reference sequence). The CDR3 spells CASSRSARGVQETQYF. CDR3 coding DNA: TGTGCCAGTAGTCGTTCGGCGAGGGGGGTTCAAGAGACCCAGTACTTC. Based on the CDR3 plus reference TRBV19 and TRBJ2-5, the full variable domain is DGGITQSPKYLFRKEGQNVTLSCEQNLNHDAMYWYRQDPGQGLRLIYYSQIVNDFQKGDIAEGYSVSREKKESFPLTVTSAQKNPTAFYLCASSRSARGVQETQYFGPGTRLLVL.

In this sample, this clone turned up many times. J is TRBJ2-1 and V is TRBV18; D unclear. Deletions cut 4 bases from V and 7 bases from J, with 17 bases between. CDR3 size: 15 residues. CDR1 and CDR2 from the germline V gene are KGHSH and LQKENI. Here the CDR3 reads CASSLDSRAINEQFF. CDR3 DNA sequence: TGTGCCAGCTCACTAGACTCCCGAGCAATTAATGAGCAGTTCTTC.